The TCR beta chain under discussion was sequenced for a study of cytomegalovirus exposure and HLA in healthy donors. As for the study in general: Earlier results showed approximately 120 million unique TCR beta sequences derived from approximately 180 million T cells.

Vbeta (60) and Jbeta (13) primers were used in the PCR. Libraries were prepared by immunoSEQ multiplex PCR; TCRdb keeps only in-frame clonotypes and omits some of them. Of under 200,000 clones listed, roughly two thirds are singletons. The CDR3 runs 11 residues. Trimming took off 3 bases at V and 12 bases at J, with 9 bases between the two ends. Per the germline V gene, CDR1 is KGHSH and CDR2 is LQKENI. The TCR comes from a woman in her thirties or forties in good health and CMV-seropositive. The V gene is TRBV18, the J gene TRBJ2-1, with TRBD2 as a possible D gene (6 bases). The sample consisted of PBMCs. This CDR3 is CASSPEGRQFF. Here the CDR3 DNA reads TGTGCCAGCTCACCGGAGGGGCGGCAGTTCTTC.